The source of this T cell receptor beta chain is a study of T cells in Graves' hyperthyroidism and ophthalmopathy. With regard to this clonotype: Antigen: not known.

Amplification of TCR beta CDR3 regions used RNA as the template. HTBI primers were the set used in a first-round RT-PCR of the TCR CDR3. TCRdb passed the multiplex PCR reads through MiXCR, listing each CDR3 protein once. The sample yields around 620,000 distinct CDR3 sequences, around 15% seen once. Broader study findings: A median about 6.5 months before onset, the model predicted ophthalmopathy.

The CDR3 is made up of 16 amino acids. The germline gives CDR1 LNHDA, CDR2 SQIVND (reference sequence). The junction had 8 bases not matched to a gene; V was cut back by 3 bases and J by 4 bases. The sequence was collected from a woman in her thirties with Graves' hyperthyroidism. The chain uses TRBV19 and TRBJ2-2, with 7 bases fitting TRBD2. The sample comprised blood. In nucleotides, the CDR3 is TGTGCCAGTAGTATCGGGGCGGGAGCCGGCACCGGGGAGCTGTTTTTT. Translated: CASSIGAGAGTGELFF.